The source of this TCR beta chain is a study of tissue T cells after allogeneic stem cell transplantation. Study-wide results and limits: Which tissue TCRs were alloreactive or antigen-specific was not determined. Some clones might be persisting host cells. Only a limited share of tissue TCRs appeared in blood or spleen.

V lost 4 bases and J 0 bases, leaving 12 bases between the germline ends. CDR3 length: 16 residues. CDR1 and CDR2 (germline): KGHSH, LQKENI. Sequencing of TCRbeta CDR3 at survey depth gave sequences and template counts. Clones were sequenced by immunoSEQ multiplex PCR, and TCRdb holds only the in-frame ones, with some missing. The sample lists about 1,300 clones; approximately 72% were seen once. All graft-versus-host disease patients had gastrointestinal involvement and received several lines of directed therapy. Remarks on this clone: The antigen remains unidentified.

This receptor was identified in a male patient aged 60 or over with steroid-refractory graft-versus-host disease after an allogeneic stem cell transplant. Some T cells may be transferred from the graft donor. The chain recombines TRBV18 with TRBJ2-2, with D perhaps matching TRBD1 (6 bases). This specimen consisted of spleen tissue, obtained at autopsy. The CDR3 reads CASSLAGTTNTGELFF. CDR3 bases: TGTGCCAGCTCACTCGCCGGGACAACGAACACCGGGGAGCTGTTTTTT. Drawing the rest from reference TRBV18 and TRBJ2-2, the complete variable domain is NAGVMQNPRHLVRRRGQEARLRCSPMKGHSHVYWYRQLPEEGLKFMVYLQKENIIDESGMPKERFSAEFPKEGPSILRIQQVVRGDSAAYFCASSLAGTTNTGELFFGEGSRLTVL.